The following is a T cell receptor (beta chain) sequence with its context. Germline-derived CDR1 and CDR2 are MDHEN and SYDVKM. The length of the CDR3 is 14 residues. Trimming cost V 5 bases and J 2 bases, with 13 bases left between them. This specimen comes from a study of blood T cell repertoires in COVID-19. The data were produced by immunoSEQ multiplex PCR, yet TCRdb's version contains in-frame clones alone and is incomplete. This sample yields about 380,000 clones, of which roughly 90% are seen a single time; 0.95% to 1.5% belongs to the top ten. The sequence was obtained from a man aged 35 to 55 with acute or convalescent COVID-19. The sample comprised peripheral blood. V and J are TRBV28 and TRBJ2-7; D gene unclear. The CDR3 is CASSPLRVPYEQYF. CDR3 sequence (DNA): TGTGCCAGCAGTCCCCTTCGGGTGCCCTACGAGCAGTACTTC.